This is a list of T cell receptor beta chains from one sample in a study of T cell clusters in autoimmune cytopenias. Each CDR3 protein gets one entry in TCRdb, which reprocessed the multiplex PCR reads and gives no DNA. In all, the sample yields 6,500 to 7,500 distinct CDR3 sequences. Sequenced input: peripheral blood. All receptors come from a human donor with an autoimmune cytopenia or autoimmune hepatitis (not recorded which). CDR3s include the opening cysteine and the closing phenylalanine or tryptophan. Clone size appears in some rows only: once, few, many, or a class for an expanded clone.

CDR3 protein: CASSIGQGETQYF; clone size: medium-sized; V gene: TRBV19; J gene: TRBJ2-5
CDR3 protein: CASSPRQALHEQYF; clone size: -; V gene: TRBV13; J gene: TRBJ2-7
CDR3 protein: CATLSKGSYTEAFF; clone size: medium-sized; V gene: TRBV15; J gene: TRBJ1-1
CDR3 protein: CASSLIPSGGQETQYF; clone size: -; V gene: TRBV5-4; J gene: TRBJ2-5
CDR3 protein: CASTVRQGGQPQHF; clone size: medium-sized; V gene: TRBV19; J gene: TRBJ1-5
CDR3 protein: CASSLLGGAIYSNQPQHF; clone size: -; V gene: TRBV5-6; J gene: TRBJ1-5
CDR3 protein: CASTPYSSNWGYTF; clone size: -; V gene: TRBV12-3/TRBV12-4; J gene: TRBJ1-2
CDR3 protein: CASTPVLNHRNQPQHF; clone size: -; V gene: TRBV19; J gene: TRBJ1-5
CDR3 protein: CASSPSGGSTDTQYF; clone size: -; V gene: TRBV18; J gene: TRBJ2-3
CDR3 protein: CASSLARGFPGQGRYEQYF; clone size: -; V gene: TRBV11-1; J gene: TRBJ2-7
CDR3 protein: CATSRESASGIGAYNEQFF; clone size: medium-sized; V gene: TRBV15; J gene: TRBJ2-1
CDR3 protein: CASGRGAGELFF; clone size: -; V gene: TRBV6-5; J gene: TRBJ2-2
CDR3 protein: CASHLPGTEPNIQYF; clone size: -; V gene: TRBV19; J gene: TRBJ2-4
CDR3 protein: CSVSRLNTEAFF; clone size: medium-sized; V gene: TRBV29-1; J gene: TRBJ1-1
CDR3 protein: CSATPGSFYGYTF; clone size: -; V gene: TRBV20-1; J gene: TRBJ1-2
CDR3 protein: CASSTRLAGGIGANVLTF; clone size: medium-sized; V gene: TRBV11-1; J gene: TRBJ2-6
CDR3 protein: CASTPSFGGVAKNIQYF; clone size: medium-sized; V gene: TRBV6-5; J gene: TRBJ2-4
CDR3 protein: CASSGAGSSYNEQFF; clone size: -; V gene: TRBV5-4; J gene: TRBJ2-1
CDR3 protein: CASSPVSSYEQYF; clone size: -; V gene: TRBV5-1; J gene: TRBJ2-7
CDR3 protein: CATSRGRGGGGASKNIQYF; clone size: -; V gene: TRBV15; J gene: TRBJ2-4
CDR3 protein: CASSFSGGTDTQYF; clone size: medium-sized; V gene: TRBV19; J gene: TRBJ2-3
CDR3 protein: CAWSPGGYEAFF; clone size: -; V gene: TRBV30; J gene: TRBJ1-1
CDR3 protein: CASSEGLASYNEQFF; clone size: -; V gene: TRBV7-2; J gene: TRBJ2-1
CDR3 protein: CASSPYGASYEQYF; clone size: -; V gene: TRBV18; J gene: TRBJ2-7
CDR3 protein: CASRGGTSESYEQYF; clone size: -; V gene: TRBV5-1; J gene: TRBJ2-7
CDR3 protein: CASSLRGRGRNTQYF; clone size: large; V gene: TRBV11-1; J gene: TRBJ2-3
CDR3 protein: CASSTTSTTGELFF; clone size: medium-sized; V gene: TRBV6-5; J gene: TRBJ2-2
CDR3 protein: CASSHQGGNEKLFF; clone size: medium-sized; V gene: TRBV19; J gene: TRBJ1-4
CDR3 protein: CASSLDSQQFF; clone size: -; V gene: TRBV18; J gene: TRBJ2-1
CDR3 protein: CSVEAPGQGMETQYF; clone size: medium-sized; V gene: TRBV29-1; J gene: TRBJ2-5
CDR3 protein: CASSSGGELAKNIQYF; clone size: -; V gene: TRBV5-4; J gene: TRBJ2-4
CDR3 protein: CASSFHVGDQETQYF; clone size: -; V gene: TRBV5-5; J gene: TRBJ2-5
CDR3 protein: CATSRDREYEQYF; clone size: -; V gene: TRBV15; J gene: TRBJ2-7